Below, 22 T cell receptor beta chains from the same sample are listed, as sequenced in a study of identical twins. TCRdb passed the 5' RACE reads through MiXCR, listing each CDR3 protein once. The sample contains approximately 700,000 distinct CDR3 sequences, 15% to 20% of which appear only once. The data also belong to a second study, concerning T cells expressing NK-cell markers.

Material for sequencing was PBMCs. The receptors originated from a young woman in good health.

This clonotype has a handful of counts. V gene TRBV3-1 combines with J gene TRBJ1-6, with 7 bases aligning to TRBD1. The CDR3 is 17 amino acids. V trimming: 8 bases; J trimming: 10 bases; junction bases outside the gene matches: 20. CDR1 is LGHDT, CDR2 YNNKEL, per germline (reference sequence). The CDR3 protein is CASRSPPRTGPRSPLHF. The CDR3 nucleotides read TGTGCCAGCCGTTCTCCCCCCCGGACAGGCCCGCGGTCACCCCTCCACTTT.

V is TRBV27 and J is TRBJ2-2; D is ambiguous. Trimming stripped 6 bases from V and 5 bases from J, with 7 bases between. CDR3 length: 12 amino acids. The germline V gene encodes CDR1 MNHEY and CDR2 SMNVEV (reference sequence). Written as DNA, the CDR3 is TGTGCCAGCAGAACGTGGACCGGGGAGCTGTTTTTT. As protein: CASRTWTGELFF.

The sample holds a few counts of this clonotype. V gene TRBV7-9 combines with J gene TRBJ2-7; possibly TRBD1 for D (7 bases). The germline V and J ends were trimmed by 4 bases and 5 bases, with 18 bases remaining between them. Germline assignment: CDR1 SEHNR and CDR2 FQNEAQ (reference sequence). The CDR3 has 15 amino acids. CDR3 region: CASSWPGQGGHEQYF. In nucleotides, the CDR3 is TGTGCCAGCAGCTGGCCGGGGCAGGGGGGACACGAGCAGTACTTC.

CDR3 nucleotides: TGCGCCAGCAGCCCAGGGAAGGGGGAGGGTTACGAGCAGTACTTC. Amino acids: CASSPGKGEGYEQYF. V usage is TRBV5-1 and J usage is TRBJ2-7; tentatively, D is TRBD2 (7 bases). CDR1 and CDR2 (germline): SGHRS, YFSETQ. The CDR3 covers 15 residues. Trimming removed 4 bases from V and 4 bases from J, with 18 bases in between.

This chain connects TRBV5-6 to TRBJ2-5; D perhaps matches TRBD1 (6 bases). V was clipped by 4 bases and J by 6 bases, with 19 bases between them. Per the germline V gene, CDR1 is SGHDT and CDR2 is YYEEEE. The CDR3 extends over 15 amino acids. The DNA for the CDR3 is TGTGCCAGCAGCGGCCCTAGCCAGGGGTTAAAGACCCAGTACTTC. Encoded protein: CASSGPSQGLKTQYF.

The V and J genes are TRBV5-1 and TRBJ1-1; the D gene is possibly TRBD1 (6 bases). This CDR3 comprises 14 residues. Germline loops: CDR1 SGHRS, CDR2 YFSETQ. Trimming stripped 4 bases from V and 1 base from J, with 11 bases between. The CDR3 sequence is CASSRDRTNTEAFF. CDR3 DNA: TGCGCCAGCAGCCGAGACAGGACGAACACTGAAGCTTTCTTT.

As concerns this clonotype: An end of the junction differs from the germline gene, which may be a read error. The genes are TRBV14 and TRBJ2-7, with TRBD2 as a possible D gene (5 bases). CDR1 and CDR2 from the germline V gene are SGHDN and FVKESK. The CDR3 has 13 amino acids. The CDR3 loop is CASSQDGDAKPFF. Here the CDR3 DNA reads TGTGCCAGCAGCCAAGACGGGGATGCCAAGCCTTTCTTC.

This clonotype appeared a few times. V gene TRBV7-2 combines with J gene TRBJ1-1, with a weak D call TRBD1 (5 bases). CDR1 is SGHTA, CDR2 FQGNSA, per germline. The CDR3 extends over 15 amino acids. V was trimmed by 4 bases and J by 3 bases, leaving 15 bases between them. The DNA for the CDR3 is TGTGCCAGCAGCTCGCGGGACCTGGGGGACACTGAAGCTTTCTTT. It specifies CASSSRDLGDTEAFF.

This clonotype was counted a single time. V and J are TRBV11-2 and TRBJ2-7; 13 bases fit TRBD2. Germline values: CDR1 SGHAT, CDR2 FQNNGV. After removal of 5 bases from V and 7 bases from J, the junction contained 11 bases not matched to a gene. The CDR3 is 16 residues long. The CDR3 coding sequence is TGTGCCAGCAGCAAAGGACTAGCGGGAGCCGTGGGGGAGCAGTACTTC. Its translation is CASSKGLAGAVGEQYF. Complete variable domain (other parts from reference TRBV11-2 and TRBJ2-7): EAGVAQSPRYKIIEKRQSVAFWCNPISGHATLYWYQQILGQGPKLLIQFQNNGVVDDSQLPKDRFSAERLKGVDSTLKIQPAKLEDSAVYLCASSKGLAGAVGEQYFGPGTRLTVT.

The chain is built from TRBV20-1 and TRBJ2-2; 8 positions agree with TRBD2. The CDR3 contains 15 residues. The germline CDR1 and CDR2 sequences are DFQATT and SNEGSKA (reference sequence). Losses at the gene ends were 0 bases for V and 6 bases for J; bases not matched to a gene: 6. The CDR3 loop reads CSAREQRGRSGELFF. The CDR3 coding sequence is TGCAGTGCTAGAGAGCAGCGGGGGAGATCCGGGGAGCTGTTTTTT.

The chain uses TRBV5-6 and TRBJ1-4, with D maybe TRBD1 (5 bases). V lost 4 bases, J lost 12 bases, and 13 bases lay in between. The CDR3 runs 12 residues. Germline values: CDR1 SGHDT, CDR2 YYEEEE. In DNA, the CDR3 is TGTGCCAGCAGCCTCGGGACGGCCCAACTGTTTTTT. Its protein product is CASSLGTAQLFF.

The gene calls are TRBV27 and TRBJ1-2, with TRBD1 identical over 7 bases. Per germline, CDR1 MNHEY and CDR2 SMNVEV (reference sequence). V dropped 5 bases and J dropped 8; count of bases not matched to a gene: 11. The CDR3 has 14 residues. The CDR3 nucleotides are TGTGCCAGCAGTGACCTAAAGGGGGCGCGGGGCTACACCTTC. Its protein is CASSDLKGARGYTF.

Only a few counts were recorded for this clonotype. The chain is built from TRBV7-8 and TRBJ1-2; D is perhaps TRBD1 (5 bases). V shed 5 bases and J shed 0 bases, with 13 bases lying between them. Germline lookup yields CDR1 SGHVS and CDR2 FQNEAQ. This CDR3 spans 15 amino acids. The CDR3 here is CASSLASGPNYGYTF. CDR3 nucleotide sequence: TGTGCCAGCAGCCTGGCCTCAGGGCCTAACTATGGCTACACCTTC.

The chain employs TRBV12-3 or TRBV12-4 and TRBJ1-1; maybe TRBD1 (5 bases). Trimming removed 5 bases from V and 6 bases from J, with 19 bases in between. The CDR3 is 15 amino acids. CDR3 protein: CASSPQLGPVPEAFF. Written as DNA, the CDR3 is TGTGCCAGCAGTCCTCAATTGGGACCCGTACCTGAAGCTTTCTTT.

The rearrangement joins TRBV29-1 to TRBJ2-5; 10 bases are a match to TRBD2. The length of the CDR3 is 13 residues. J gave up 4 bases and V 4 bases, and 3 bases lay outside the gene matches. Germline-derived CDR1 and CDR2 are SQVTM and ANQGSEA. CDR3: CSVALAGAETQYF. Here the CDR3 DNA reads TGCAGCGTTGCCCTAGCGGGGGCAGAGACCCAGTACTTC.

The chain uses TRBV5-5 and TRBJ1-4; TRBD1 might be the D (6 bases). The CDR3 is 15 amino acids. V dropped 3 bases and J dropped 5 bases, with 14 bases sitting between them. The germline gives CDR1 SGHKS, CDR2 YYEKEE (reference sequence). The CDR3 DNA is TGTGCCAGCAGCTCGTATGGGGGGGGCAATGAAAAACTGTTTTTT. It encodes CASSSYGGGNEKLFF.

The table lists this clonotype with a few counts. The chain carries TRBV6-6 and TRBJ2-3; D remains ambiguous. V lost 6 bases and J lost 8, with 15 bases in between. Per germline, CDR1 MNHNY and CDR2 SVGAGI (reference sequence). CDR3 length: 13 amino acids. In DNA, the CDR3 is TGTGCCAGCAGCGAGGTTGCGCCGGGTACGCAGTATTTT. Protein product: CASSEVAPGTQYF.

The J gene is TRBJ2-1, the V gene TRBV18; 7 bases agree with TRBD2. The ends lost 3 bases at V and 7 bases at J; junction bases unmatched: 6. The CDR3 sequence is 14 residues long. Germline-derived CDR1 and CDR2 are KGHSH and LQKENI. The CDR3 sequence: CASSPAGVWNEQFF. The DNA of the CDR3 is TGTGCCAGCTCACCGGCGGGAGTTTGGAATGAGCAGTTCTTC.

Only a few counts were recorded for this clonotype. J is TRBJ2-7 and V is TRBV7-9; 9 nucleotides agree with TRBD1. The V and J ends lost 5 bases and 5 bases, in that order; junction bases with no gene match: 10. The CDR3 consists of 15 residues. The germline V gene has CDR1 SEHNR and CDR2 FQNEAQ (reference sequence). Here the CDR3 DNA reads TGTGCCAGCAGCCGGACCGGGACAGGGATCGACGAGCAGTACTTC. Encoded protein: CASSRTGTGIDEQYF.

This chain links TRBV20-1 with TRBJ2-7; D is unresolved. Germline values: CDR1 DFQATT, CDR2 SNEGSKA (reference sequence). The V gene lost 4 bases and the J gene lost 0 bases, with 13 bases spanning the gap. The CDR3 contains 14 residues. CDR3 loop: CSAKSAFSSYEQYF. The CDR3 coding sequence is TGCAGTGCTAAGTCAGCGTTTAGCTCCTACGAGCAGTACTTC.

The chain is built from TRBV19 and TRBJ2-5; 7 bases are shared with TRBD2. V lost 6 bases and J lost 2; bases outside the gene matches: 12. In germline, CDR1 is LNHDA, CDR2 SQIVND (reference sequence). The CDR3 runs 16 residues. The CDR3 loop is CASSGRPAGRQETQYF. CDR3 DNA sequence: TGTGCCAGTAGCGGCAGGCCAGCGGGACGGCAAGAGACCCAGTACTTC.

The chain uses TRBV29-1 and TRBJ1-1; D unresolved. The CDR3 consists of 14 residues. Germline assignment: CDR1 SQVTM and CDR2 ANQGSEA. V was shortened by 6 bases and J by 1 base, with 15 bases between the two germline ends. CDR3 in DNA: TGCAGCGTGCGCATGAGGCTGAGGAACACTGAAGCTTTCTTT. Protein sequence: CSVRMRLRNTEAFF.